A selection of T cell receptor beta chains follows, all from one sample in a study of long-term antiretroviral therapy in people with HIV. Repertoires were generated with immunoSEQ multiplex PCR, while TCRdb's copy carries only in-frame clones and drops some. The sample lists about 33,000 clones, 95% to 96% occurring once. Sample: unsorted PBMCs, taken roughly 6.4 years after starting antiretroviral therapy. All receptors derive from a man aged 30 to 39 with HIV. Both conserved end residues are part of each CDR3. The D gene is left open where the match is weak. Clone size appears in some rows only: once, few, many, or a class for an expanded clone.

>TRBJ1-5|-|TRBV7-4|-
TGTGCCAGCAGCGGCAGGGTAAGCAATCAGCCCCAGCATTTT
CASSGRVSNQPQHF
>TRBJ1-1|-|TRBV7-6|-
TGTGCCAGCAGCCGTGTCACTGAAGCTTTCTTT
CASSRVTEAFF
>TRBJ2-4|TRBD2|TRBV27|-
TGTGCCAGCAGGATTAGCGGGAGGGCCGTCAAAAACATTCAGTACTTC
CASRISGRAVKNIQYF
>TRBJ2-5|TRBD1|TRBV25-1|once
TGTGCCAGCAGCCCCAGGGGGACAGGGGCCCGCCGGGAGACCCAGTACTTC
CASSPRGTGARRETQYF
>TRBJ2-5|TRBD1|TRBV5-1|-
TGCGCCAGCAGCTTGGAAGGGGGCGTAGAGACCCAGTACTTC
CASSLEGGVETQYF
>TRBJ1-5|-|TRBV4-1|-
TGCGCCAGCAGCCAAGAAAGGACGGTCAATCAGCCCCAGCATTTT
CASSQERTVNQPQHF
>TRBJ1-1|-|TRBV15|-
TGTGCCACCAGCAGCCTTGGGAGCTACACTGAAGCTTTCTTT
CATSSLGSYTEAFF
>TRBJ2-5|-|TRBV9|-
TGTGCCAGCAGCGTAGCCGCGGGGTCCGGAGAGACCCAGTACTTC
CASSVAAGSGETQYF
>TRBJ1-2|TRBD1|TRBV9|-
TGTGCCAGCAGCGTCGATCAGGGGGCGGACTATGGCTACACCTTC
CASSVDQGADYGYTF
>TRBJ1-1|-|TRBV19|-
TGTGCCAGTAGTAGCCAACCGAACACTGAAGCTTTCTTT
CASSSQPNTEAFF
>TRBJ2-1|-|TRBV12-5|-
TGTGCTAGTGGTTTGGTACTATCCCCGGCTATTAGTTACAATGAGCAGTTCTTC
CASGLVLSPAISYNEQFF
>TRBJ1-1|-|TRBV6-6|-
TGTGCCAGCAGTACGACACAAGCTTTCTTT
CASSTTQAFF
>TRBJ1-2|-|TRBV9|-
TGTGCCAGCAGCAAAGGGGGGGGCAATAACTATGGCTACACCTTC
CASSKGGGNNYGYTF
>TRBJ2-5|-|TRBV5-5|-
TGTGCCAGCAGCTTGGGGGCGCGAGAGACCCAGTACTTC
CASSLGARETQYF
>TRBJ1-2|-|TRBV9|-
TGTGCCAGCAGCGTAGCCCTCTCGTATGGCTACACCTTC
CASSVALSYGYTF
>TRBJ2-2|-|TRBV6-6|-
TGTGCCAGCAGGCGACAGGACTCGAACACCGGGGAGCTGTTTTTT
CASRRQDSNTGELFF
>TRBJ2-5|-|TRBV11-2|-
TGTGCCAGCAGCCTACAGGGAGGACAAGAGACCCAGTACTTC
CASSLQGGQETQYF
>TRBJ2-3|-|TRBV18|-
TGTGCCAGCTCATGGGACACAAGCACAGATACGCAGTATTTT
CASSWDTSTDTQYF
>TRBJ2-7|-|TRBV30|-
TGTGCCTGGACGGTCAGCTACGAGCAGTACTTC
CAWTVSYEQYF
>TRBJ2-3|-|TRBV5-1|-
TGCGCCAGCAGCTTTGGGGGGGGGACAGAGGACTTCACAGATACGCAGTATTTT
CASSFGGGTEDFTDTQYF
>TRBJ2-1|TRBD2|TRBV7-3|-
TGTGCCAGCAGCCGATCCGGGACTAGCTACAATGAGCAGTTCTTC
CASSRSGTSYNEQFF
>TRBJ2-5|-|TRBV7-2|-
TGTGCCAGCAGCCCAGGCCGCGGTTGGGAGACCCAGTACTTC
CASSPGRGWETQYF
>TRBJ1-2|-|TRBV7-9|-
TGTGCCAGTACTAACAGCCCCTCCTATGGCTACACCTTC
CASTNSPSYGYTF
>TRBJ1-5|TRBD1|TRBV23-1|-
TGCGCCAGCACCGTAAGGGGGCCCTGCCTCTATAGCAATCAGCCCCAGCATTTT
CASTVRGPCLYSNQPQHF
>TRBJ2-3|-|TRBV14|-
TGTGCCAGCAGCCAAGGAGGGGGGCTTTGGGCAGATACGCAGTATTTT
CASSQGGGLWADTQYF
>TRBJ2-7|-|TRBV6-5|-
TGTGCCAGCAGTTATCTGAGGGAGACCGAGCAGTACTTC
CASSYLRETEQYF
>TRBJ2-5|-|TRBV19|-
TGTGCCAGTAGTATCGCCGAGACCCAGTACTTC
CASSIAETQYF